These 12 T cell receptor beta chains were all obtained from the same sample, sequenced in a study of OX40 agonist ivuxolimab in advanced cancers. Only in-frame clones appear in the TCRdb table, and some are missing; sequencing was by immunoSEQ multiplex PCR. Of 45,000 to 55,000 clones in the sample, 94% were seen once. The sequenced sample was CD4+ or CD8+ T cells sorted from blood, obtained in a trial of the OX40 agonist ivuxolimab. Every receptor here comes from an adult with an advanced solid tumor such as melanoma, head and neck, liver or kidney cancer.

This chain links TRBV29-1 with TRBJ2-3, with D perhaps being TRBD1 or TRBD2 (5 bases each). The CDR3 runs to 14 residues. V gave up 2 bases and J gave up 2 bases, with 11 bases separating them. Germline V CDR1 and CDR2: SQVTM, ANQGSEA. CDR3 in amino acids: CSVENEGFTDTQYF. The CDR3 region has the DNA TGCAGCGTTGAAAACGAGGGGTTCACAGATACGCAGTATTTT.

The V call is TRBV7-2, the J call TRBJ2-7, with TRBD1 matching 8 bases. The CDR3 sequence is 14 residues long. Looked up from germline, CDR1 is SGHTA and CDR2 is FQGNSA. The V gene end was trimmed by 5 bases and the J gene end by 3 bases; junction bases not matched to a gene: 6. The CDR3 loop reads CASSQTGANYEQYF. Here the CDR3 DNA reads TGTGCCAGCAGCCAGACAGGGGCGAACTACGAGCAGTACTTC.

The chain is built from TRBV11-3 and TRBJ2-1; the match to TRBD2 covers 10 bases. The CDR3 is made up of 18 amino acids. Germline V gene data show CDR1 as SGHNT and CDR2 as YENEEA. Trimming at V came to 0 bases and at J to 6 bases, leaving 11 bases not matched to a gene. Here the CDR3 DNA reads TGTGCCAGCAGCTTAGACCTTAGCGGGAGGCATCGCGTCAATGAGCAGTTCTTC. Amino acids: CASSLDLSGRHRVNEQFF.

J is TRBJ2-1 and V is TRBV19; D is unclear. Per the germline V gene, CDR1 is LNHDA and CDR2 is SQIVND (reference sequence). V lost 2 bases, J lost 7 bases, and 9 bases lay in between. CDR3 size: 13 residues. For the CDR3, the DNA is TGTGCCAGTAGTATAAGGCTGACGAATGAGCAGTTCTTC. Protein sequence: CASSIRLTNEQFF.

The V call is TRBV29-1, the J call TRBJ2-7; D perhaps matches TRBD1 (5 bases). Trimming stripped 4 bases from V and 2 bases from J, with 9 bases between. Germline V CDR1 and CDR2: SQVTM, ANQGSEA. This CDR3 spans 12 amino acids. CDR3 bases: TGCAGCGTTGCAGGGCGCACCTACGAGCAGTACTTC. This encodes CSVAGRTYEQYF.

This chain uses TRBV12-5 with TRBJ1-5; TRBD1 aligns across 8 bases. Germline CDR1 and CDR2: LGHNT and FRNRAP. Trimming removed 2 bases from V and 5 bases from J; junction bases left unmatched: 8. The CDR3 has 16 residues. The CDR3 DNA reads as TGTGCTAGTGGTTTGAATACTGACAGGGGAGATCAGCCCCAGCATTTT. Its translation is CASGLNTDRGDQPQHF. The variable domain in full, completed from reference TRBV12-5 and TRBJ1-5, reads DARVTQTPRHKVTEMGQEVTMRCQPILGHNTVFWYRQTMMQGLELLAYFRNRAPLDDSGMPKDRFSAEMPDATLATLKIQPSEPRDSAVYFCASGLNTDRGDQPQHFGDGTRLSIL.

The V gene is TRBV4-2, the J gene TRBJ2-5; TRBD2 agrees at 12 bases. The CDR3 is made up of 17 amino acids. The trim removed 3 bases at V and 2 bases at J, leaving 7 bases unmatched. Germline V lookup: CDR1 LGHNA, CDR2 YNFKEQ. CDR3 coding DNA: TGTGCCAGCAGCCAGCAATCACTAGCGGGAGGACAAGAGACCCAGTACTTC. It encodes CASSQQSLAGGQETQYF.

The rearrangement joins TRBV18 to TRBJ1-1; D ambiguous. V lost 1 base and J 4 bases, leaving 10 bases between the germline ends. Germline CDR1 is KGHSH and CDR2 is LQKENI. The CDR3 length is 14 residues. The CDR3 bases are TGTGCCAGCTCACCACAGGGCGCGGTCACTGAAGCTTTCTTT. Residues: CASSPQGAVTEAFF.

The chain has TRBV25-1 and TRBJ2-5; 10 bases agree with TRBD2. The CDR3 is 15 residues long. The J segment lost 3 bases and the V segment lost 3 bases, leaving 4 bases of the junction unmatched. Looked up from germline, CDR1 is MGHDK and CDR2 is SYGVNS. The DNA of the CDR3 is TGTGCCAGCAGTGACTGGACTAGCGGTAAAGAGACCCAGTACTTC. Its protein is CASSDWTSGKETQYF.

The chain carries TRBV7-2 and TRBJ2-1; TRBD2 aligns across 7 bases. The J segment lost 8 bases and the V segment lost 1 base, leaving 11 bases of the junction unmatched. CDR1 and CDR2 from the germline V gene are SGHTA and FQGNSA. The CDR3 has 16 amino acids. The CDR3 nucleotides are TGTGCCAGCAGCTTAGTGGGCGGGAGCCCGGGGGATGAGCAGTTCTTC. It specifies CASSLVGGSPGDEQFF.

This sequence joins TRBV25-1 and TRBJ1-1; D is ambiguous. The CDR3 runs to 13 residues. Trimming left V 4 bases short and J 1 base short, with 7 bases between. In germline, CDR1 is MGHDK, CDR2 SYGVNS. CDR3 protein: CASSGARNTEAFF. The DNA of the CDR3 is TGTGCCAGCAGTGGGGCCCGGAACACTGAAGCTTTCTTT.

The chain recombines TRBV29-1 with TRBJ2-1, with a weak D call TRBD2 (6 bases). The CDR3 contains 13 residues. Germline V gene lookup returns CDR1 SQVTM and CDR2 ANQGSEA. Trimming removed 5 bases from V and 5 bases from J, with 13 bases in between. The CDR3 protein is CSVRDLINNEQFF. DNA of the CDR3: TGCAGCGTTAGGGACTTAATTAACAATGAGCAGTTCTTC.